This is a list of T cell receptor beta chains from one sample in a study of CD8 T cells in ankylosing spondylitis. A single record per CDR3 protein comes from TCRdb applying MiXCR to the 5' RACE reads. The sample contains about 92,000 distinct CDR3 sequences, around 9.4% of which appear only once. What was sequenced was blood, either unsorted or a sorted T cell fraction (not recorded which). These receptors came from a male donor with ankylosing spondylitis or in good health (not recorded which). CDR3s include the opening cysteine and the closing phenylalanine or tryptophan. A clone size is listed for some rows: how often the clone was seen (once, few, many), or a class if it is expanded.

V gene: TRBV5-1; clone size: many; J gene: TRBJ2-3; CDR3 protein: CASSLGGASTDTQYF
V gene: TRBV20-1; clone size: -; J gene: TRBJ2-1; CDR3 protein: CSARSGLGTIKFF
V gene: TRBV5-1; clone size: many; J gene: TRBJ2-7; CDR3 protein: CASSLGERGASYEQYF
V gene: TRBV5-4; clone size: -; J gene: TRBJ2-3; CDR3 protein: CASSSGQGSGADTQYF
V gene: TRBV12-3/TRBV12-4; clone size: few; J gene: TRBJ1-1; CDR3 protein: CASMWGVDTEAFF
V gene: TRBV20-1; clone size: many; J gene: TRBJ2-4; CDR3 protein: CSARTIGQTLAKNIQYF
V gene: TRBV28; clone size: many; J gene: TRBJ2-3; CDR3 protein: CASSPTTLTGDTDTQYF
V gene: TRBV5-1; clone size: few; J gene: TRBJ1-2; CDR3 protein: CASSSKVPPEGYTF
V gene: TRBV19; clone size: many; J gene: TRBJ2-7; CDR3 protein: CASSISEGAGYEQYF
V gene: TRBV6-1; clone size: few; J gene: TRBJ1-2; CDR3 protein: CASATGANYGYTF
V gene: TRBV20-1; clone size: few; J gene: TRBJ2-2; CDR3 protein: CSASGGGAGDTGELFF
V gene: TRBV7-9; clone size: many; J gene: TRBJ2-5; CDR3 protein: CASSFGWDSLFETQYF
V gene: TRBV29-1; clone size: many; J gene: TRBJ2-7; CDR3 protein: CSGKGEGEQYF
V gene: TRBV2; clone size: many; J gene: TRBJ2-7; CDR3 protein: CASSYMGEQYF
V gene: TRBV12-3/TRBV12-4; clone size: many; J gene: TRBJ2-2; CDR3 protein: CASSLDVGELFF
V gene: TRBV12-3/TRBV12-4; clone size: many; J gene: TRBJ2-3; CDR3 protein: CASSQARLVGWADTQYF
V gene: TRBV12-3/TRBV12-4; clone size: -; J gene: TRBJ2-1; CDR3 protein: CASSLMRGFRRDNEQFF
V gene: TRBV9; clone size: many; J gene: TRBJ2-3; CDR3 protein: CASSAHRTTTDTQYF
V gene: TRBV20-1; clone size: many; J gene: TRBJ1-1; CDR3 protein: CSALPGQGGEAFF
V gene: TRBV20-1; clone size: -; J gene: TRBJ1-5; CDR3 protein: CCARDRVAGQSQPQHF
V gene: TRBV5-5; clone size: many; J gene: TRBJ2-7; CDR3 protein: CASSQPGPYEQYF
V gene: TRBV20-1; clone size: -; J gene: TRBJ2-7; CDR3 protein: CSAGTGGDAYEQYF
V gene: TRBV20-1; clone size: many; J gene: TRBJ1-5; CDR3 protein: CSARRTNQPQHF
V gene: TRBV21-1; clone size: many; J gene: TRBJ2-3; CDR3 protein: CASSAIGLAIDTQYF
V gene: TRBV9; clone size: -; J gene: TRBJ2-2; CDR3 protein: CASSAVMNTGELFF
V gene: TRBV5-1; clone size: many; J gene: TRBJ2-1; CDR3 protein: CASSLAGMGIDEQFF
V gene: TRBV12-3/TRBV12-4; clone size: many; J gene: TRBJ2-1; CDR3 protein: CASRLSGGEYNEQFF
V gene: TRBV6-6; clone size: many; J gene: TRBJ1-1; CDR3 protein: CASRRPNTEAFF
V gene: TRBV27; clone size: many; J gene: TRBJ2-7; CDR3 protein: CASSLSGSDEQYF
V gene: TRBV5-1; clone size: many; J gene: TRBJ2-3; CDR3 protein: CASSLAARAIADTQYF
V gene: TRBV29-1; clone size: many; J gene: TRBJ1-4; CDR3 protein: CSATGNEKLFF
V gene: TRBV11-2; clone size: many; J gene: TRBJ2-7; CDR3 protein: CASSPGRGYEQYF
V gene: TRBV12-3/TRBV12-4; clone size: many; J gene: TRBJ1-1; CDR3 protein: CASSPLVLGEAFF
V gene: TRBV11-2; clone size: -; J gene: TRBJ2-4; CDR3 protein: CASSPTSGGGLAKNIQYF
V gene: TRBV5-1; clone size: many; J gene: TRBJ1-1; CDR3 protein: CASSSGTDFMNTEAFF
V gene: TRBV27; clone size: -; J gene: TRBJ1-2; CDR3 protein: CASSLEGHMDYGYTF
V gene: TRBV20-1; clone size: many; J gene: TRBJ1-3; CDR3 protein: CSATGGSGVGNTIYF
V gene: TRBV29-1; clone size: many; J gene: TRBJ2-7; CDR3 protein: CSVANPLTGGKTYEQYF
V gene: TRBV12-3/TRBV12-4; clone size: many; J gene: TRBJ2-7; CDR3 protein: CASRKEGRAYEQYF
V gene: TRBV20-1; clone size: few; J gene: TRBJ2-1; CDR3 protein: CSARDIGGAAYNEQFF
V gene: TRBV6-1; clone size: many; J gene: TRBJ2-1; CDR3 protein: CASSPTSTNEQFF
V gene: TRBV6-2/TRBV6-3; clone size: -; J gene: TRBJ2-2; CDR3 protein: CASSYSILELNTGELFF
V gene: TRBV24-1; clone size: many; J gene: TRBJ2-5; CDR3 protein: CATSDLRSLETQYF
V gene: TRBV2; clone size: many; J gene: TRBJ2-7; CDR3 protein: CASSGQGYYEQYF
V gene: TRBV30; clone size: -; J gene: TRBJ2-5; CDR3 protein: CAWSEGQPQETQYF
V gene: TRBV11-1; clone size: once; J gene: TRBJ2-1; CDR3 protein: CARSLNNEQFF
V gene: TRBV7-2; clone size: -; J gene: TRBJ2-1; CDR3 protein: CASSYLNEQFF
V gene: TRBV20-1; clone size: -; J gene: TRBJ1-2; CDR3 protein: CSAPDRLYGYTF
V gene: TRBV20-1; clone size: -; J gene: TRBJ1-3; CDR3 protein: CSASGTGNTIYF
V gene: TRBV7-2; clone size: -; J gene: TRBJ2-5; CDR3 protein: CASSWSGDQETQYF
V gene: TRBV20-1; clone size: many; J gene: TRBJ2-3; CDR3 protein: CSASPVAGPDTQYF
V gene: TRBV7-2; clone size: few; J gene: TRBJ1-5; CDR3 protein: CASSLYGTYSNQPQHF
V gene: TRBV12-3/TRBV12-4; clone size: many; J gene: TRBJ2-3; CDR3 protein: CASSFRLAGVADTQYF
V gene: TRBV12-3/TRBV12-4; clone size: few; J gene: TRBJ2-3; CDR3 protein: CASHQGVGTDTQYF
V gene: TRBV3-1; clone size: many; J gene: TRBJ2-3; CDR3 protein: CASSLGTHPRGEDTQYF
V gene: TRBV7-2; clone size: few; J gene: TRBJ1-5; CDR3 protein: CASSLAILDSQPQHF
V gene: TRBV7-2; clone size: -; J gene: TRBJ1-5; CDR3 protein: CASSLVGSPNQPQHF